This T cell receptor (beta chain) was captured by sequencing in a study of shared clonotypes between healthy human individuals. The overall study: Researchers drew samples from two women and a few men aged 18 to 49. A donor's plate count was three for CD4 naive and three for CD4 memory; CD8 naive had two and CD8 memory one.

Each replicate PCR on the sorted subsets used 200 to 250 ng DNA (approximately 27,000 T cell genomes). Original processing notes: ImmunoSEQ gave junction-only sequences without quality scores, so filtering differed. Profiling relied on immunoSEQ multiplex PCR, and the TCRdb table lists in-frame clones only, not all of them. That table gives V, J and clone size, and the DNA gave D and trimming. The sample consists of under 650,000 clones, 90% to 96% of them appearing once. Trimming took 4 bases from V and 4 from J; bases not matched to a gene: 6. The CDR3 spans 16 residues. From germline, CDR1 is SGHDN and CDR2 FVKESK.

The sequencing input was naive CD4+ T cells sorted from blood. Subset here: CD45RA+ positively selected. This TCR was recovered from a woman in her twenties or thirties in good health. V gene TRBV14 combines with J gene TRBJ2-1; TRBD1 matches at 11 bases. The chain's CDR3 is CASSRSGTGGYNEQFF. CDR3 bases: TGTGCCAGCAGCCGGTCCGGGACAGGGGGGTACAATGAGCAGTTCTTC.